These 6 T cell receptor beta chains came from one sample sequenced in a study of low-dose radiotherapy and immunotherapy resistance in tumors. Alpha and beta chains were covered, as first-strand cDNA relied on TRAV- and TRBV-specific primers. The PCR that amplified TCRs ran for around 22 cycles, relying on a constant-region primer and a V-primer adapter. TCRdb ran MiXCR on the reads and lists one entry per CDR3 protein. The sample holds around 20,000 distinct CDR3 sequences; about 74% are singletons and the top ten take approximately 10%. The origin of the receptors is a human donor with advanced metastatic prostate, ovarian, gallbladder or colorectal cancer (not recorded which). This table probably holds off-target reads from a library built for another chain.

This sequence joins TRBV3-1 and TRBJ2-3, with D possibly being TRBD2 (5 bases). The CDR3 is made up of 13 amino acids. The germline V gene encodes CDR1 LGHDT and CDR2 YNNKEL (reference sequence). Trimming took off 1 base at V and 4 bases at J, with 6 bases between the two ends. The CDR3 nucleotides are TGTGCCAGCAGCCAAGGAGGGCCAGATACGCAGTATTTT. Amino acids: CASSQGGPDTQYF.

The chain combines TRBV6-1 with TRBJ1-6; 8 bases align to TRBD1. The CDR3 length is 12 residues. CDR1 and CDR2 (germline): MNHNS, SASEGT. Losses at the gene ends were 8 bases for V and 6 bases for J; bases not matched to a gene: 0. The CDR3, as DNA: TGTGCCAGCGGACAGGGTAATTCACCCCTCCACTTT. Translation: CASGQGNSPLHF.

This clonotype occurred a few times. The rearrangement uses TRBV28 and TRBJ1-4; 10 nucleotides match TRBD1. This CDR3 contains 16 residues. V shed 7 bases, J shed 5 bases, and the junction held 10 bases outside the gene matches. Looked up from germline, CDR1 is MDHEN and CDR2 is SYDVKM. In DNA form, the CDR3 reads TGTGCCAGCACTCGGACAGGGGGTTTACGGAATGAAAAACTGTTTTTT. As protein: CASTRTGGLRNEKLFF. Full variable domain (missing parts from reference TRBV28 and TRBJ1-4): DVKVTQSSRYLVKRTGEKVFLECVQDMDHENMFWYRQDPGLGLRLIYFSYDVKMKEKGDIPEGYSVSREKKERFSLILESASTNQTSMYLCASTRTGGLRNEKLFFGSGTQLSVL.

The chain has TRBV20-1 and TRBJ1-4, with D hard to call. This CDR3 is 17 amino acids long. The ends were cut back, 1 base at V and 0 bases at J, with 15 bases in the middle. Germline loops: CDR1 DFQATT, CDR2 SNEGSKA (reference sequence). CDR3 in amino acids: CSARVENRLATNEKLFF. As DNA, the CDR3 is TGCAGTGCTAGAGTGGAAAACAGACTTGCAACTAATGAAAAACTGTTTTTT.

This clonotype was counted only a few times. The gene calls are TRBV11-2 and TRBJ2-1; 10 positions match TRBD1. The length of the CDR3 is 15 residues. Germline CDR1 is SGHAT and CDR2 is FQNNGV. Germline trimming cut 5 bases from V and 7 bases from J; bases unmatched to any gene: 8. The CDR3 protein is CASSIRDRGWNEQFF. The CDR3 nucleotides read TGTGCCAGCAGCATCCGGGACAGGGGTTGGAATGAGCAGTTCTTC.

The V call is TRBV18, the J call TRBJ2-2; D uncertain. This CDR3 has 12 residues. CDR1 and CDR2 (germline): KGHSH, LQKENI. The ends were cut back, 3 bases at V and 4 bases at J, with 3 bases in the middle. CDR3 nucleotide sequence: TGTGCCAGCTCACCCGCCACCGGGGAGCTGTTTTTT. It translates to CASSPATGELFF.